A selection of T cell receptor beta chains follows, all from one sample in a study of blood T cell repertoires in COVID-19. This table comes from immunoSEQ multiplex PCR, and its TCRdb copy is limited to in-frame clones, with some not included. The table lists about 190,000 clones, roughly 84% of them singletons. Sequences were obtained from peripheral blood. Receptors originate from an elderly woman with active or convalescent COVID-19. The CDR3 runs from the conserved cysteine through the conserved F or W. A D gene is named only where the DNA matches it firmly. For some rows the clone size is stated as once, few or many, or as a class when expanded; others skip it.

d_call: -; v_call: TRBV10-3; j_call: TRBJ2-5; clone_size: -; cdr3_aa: CAISESGQGQETQYF; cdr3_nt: TGTGCCATCAGTGAGTCGGGGCAGGGCCAGGAGACCCAGTACTTC
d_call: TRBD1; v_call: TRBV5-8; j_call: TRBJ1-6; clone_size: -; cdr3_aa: CASSARDRGRNSPLHF; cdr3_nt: TGTGCCAGCAGCGCCCGGGACAGGGGTAGGAATTCACCCCTCCACTTT
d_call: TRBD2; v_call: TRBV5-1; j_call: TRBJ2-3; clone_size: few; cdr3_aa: CASSVPAGGPADTQYF; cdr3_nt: TGCGCCAGCAGCGTACCAGCGGGAGGGCCCGCAGATACGCAGTATTTT
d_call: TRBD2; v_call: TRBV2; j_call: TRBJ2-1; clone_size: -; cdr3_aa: CASSRELAGTNEQFF; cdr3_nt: TGTGCCAGCAGTAGGGAACTAGCGGGGACGAATGAGCAGTTCTTC
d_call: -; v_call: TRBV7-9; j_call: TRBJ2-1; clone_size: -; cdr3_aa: CASSFEDNEQFF; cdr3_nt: TGTGCCAGCAGCTTCGAGGACAATGAGCAGTTCTTC
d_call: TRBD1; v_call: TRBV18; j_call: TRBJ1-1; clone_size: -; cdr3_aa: CASSPRTGRDTEAFF; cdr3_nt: TGTGCCAGCTCACCACGGACAGGGCGGGACACTGAAGCTTTCTTT
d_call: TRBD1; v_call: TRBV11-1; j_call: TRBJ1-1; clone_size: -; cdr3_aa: CASSGNRGRGTEAFF; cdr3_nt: TGTGCCAGCAGCGGGAACAGGGGCCGTGGGACTGAAGCTTTCTTT
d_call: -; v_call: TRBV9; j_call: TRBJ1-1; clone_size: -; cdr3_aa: CASSPQGGGNTEAFF; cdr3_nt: TGTGCCAGCAGCCCACAGGGAGGGGGGAACACTGAAGCTTTCTTT
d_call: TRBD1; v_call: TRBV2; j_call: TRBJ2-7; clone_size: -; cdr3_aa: CASSGGTGFSEQYF; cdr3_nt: TGTGCCAGCAGTGGGGGGACAGGGTTTTCCGAGCAGTACTTC
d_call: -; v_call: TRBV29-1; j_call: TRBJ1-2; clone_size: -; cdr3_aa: CSVERGNYGYTF; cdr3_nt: TGCAGCGTTGAACGGGGTAACTATGGCTACACCTTC
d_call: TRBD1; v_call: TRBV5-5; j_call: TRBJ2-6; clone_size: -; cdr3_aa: CASSPRQGASGANVLTF; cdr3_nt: TGTGCCAGCAGCCCGAGACAGGGGGCCAGTGGGGCCAACGTCCTGACTTTC
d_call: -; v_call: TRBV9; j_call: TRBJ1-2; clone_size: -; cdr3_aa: CASSVVGSSYGYTF; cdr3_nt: TGTGCCAGCAGCGTAGTGGGGAGCAGCTATGGCTACACCTTC
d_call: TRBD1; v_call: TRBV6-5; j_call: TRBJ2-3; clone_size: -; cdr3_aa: CASRRLDRGANTQYF; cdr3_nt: TGTGCCAGCAGAAGACTGGACAGGGGGGCAAATACGCAGTATTTT
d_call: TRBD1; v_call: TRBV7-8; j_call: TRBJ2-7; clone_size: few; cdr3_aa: CASSSMGAGGTYEQYF; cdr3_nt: TGTGCCAGCAGCTCGATGGGGGCAGGGGGTACCTACGAGCAGTACTTC
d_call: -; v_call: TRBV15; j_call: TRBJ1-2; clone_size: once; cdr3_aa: CATSRGRQDNYGYTF; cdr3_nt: TGTGCCACCAGCCGGGGTCGACAGGATAACTATGGCTACACCTTC
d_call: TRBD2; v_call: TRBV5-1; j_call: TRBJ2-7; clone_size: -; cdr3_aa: CASSRTSGRAYEQYF; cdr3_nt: TGCGCCAGCAGCCGGACTAGCGGGAGGGCCTACGAGCAGTACTTC
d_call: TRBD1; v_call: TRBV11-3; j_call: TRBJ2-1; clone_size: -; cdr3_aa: CASSLGGQGRNEQFF; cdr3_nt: TGTGCCAGCAGCTTAGGCGGACAGGGTCGCAATGAGCAGTTCTTC
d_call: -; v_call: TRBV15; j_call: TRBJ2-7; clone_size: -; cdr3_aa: CATSRGGQYF; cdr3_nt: TGTGCCACCAGCAGAGGAGGGCAGTACTTC
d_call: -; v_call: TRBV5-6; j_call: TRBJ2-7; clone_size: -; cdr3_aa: CASSYRVYEQYF; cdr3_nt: TGTGCCAGCAGCTACAGGGTCTACGAGCAGTACTTC
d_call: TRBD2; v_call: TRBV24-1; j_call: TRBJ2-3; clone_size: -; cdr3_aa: CATSANLGLAGYSSHADTQYF; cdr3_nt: TGTGCCACCAGTGCGAACCTGGGACTAGCGGGATACTCCTCCCACGCAGATACGCAGTATTTT
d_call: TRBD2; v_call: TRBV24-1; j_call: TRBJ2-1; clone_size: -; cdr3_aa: CATSDPGTSEQFF; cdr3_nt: TGTGCCACCAGTGACCCAGGGACTAGCGAGCAGTTCTTC
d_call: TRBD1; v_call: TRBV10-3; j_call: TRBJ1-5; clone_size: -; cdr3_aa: CAISGDRSNQPQHF; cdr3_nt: TGTGCCATCAGTGGGGACAGGAGTAATCAGCCCCAGCATTTT
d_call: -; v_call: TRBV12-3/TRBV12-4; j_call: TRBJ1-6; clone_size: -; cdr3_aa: CASRETNSPLHF; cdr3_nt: TGTGCCAGCAGGGAGACGAATTCACCCCTCCACTTT
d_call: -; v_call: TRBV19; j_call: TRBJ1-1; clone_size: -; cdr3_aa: CASSMPRGMNTEAFF; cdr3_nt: TGTGCCAGTAGTATGCCCAGGGGCATGAACACTGAAGCTTTCTTT
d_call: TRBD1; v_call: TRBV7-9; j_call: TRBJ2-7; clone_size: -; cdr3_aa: CASSPGAGGLSYEQYF; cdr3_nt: TGTGCCAGCAGCCCCGGGGCAGGGGGCCTATCCTACGAGCAGTACTTC
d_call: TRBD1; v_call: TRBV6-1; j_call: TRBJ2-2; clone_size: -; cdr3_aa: CASSEGTGWGTGELFF; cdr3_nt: TGTGCCAGCAGTGAAGGGACAGGGTGGGGCACCGGGGAGCTGTTTTTT
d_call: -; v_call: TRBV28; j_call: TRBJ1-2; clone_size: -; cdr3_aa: CANPTGNGYTF; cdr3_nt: TGTGCCAACCCGACAGGTAACGGCTACACCTTC